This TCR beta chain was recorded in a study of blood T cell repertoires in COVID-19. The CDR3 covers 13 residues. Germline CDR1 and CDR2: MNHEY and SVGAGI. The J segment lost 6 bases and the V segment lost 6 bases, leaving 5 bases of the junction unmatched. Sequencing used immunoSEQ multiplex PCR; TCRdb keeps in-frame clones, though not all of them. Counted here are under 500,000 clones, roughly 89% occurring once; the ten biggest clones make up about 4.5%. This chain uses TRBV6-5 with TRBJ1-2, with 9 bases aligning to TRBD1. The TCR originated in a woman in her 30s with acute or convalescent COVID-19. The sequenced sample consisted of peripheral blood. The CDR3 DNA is TGTGCCAGCAGGGCCGGGACAGGGAATGGCTACACCTTC. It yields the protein CASRAGTGNGYTF.